This TCR beta chain was documented in a study of shared clonotypes between healthy human individuals. Whole-study results and caveats: Apart from blood, nothing was sampled; tissue repertoires likely differ. Some naive CD4 clonotypes, around 4.7%, turned up in common across several donors. Naive subsets generally exceeded memory subsets in estimated richness.

In its sample, this clone was seen many times. Its cognate antigen is unknown. This CDR3 has 14 amino acids. The germline V gene encodes CDR1 LNHDA and CDR2 SQIVND (reference sequence). V was shortened by 2 bases and J by 5 bases, with 12 bases between the two germline ends. Authors' analysis steps: Sequence data from immunoSEQ were junction-only and lacked quality scores; consequently, filtering differed. TCRdb keeps only in-frame clones here, not all; method: immunoSEQ multiplex PCR. From that table come the V and J calls and clone size; the DNA was used to work out D and trimming. This table holds hundreds of thousands of clones, 80% to 90% found once.

This clonotype was sampled from a man between 18 and 35 years old in good health. The chain employs TRBV19 and TRBJ1-1; D unresolved. The sequencing sample was made of memory CD8+ T cells sorted from blood. Subset specified: CD45RO+ cells pooled with CCR7-negative TemRA cells. The CDR3 spells CASSINGGRTEAFF. The CDR3 nucleotides are TGTGCCAGTAGTATAAACGGAGGGAGGACTGAAGCTTTCTTT.